This passage covers 20 T cell receptor beta chains from one sample sequenced in a study of blood T cell repertoires in COVID-19. The repertoire was sequenced with immunoSEQ multiplex PCR; TCRdb's copy has only in-frame clones and lacks some. The sample has 450,000 or so clones; 89% are singletons. Sequencing used peripheral blood. The receptors come from a young man with COVID-19, enrolled during active disease.

V usage is TRBV27 and J usage is TRBJ2-1; 9 positions agree with TRBD2. The CDR3 totals 18 residues. Germline CDR1 and CDR2: MNHEY and SMNVEV (reference sequence). V lost 3 bases and J lost 7; bases outside the gene matches: 16. The CDR3 loop is CASSLGRGRGGAGNEQFF. CDR3 bases: TGTGCCAGCAGTTTGGGGAGAGGGCGCGGGGGGGCCGGGAATGAGCAGTTCTTC.

V usage is TRBV6-5 and J usage is TRBJ1-6; 7 bases fit TRBD1. The CDR3 has 14 residues. Germline V gives CDR1 MNHEY, CDR2 SVGAGI. V was pared by 9 bases and J by 10 bases, with 12 bases of the junction left unmatched. The DNA of the CDR3 is TGTGCCAGTACGTCCAGACAGGGAGGATCACCCCTCCACTTT. Its translation is CASTSRQGGSPLHF.

The genes are TRBV29-1 and TRBJ1-2; tentative D call: TRBD1 (6 bases). The germline V and J ends were trimmed by 3 bases and 7 bases, with 12 bases remaining between them. Germline values: CDR1 SQVTM, CDR2 ANQGSEA. The CDR3 contains 12 residues. In DNA, the CDR3 is TGCAGCGTTGATCGGGGGGCGGCTGGCTACACCTTC. Amino acids: CSVDRGAAGYTF.

This chain connects TRBV5-4 to TRBJ2-3, with 11 bases matching TRBD2. This CDR3 is built from 16 residues. The trim removed 1 base at V and 5 bases at J, leaving 6 bases unmatched. Germline V lookup: CDR1 SGHNT, CDR2 YYREEE (reference sequence). CDR3 region: CASSLLAGGPEDTQYF. The DNA of the CDR3 is TGTGCCAGCAGCTTGTTAGCGGGAGGGCCTGAAGATACGCAGTATTTT.

The V and J genes are TRBV5-1 and TRBJ1-6, with unresolved D. Germline V gene sequence: CDR1 SGHRS, CDR2 YFSETQ. This CDR3 has 14 amino acids. Between the trimmed V and J ends, which lost 1 base and 7 bases, there was a span of 9 bases. CDR3: CASSLFQKNSPLHF. The CDR3 DNA sequence: TGCGCCAGCAGCTTGTTTCAGAAGAATTCACCCCTCCACTTT. Full variable domain (rest looked up from reference TRBV5-1 and TRBJ1-6): KAGVTQTPRYLIKTRGQQVTLSCSPISGHRSVSWYQQTPGQGLQFLFEYFSETQRNKGNFPGRFSGRQFSNSRSEMNVSTLELGDSALYLCASSLFQKNSPLHFGNGTRLTVT.

The chain has TRBV29-1 and TRBJ2-2, with D perhaps TRBD2 (5 bases). The CDR3 contains 16 residues. V lost 0 bases to trimming and J lost 1 base, with 12 bases between them. CDR1 is SQVTM, CDR2 ANQGSEA, per germline. The CDR3 DNA follows: TGCAGCGTTGAAGAATCAGAGGGAGTGAACACCGGGGAGCTGTTTTTT. It codes for CSVEESEGVNTGELFF.

This rearrangement joins TRBV7-8 to TRBJ2-1; D uncertain. V gave up 5 bases and J gave up 5 bases, with 4 bases separating them. The CDR3 sequence is 11 residues long. Germline assignment: CDR1 SGHVS and CDR2 FQNEAQ. Here the CDR3 DNA reads TGTGCCAGCAGCCATAACAATGAGCAGTTCTTC. It codes for CASSHNNEQFF.

CDR3 sequence reads: CASSLGVDFSSGELFF. The CDR3 region has the DNA TGCGCCAGCAGCTTGGGTGTTGACTTTAGTTCCGGGGAGCTGTTTTTT. This sequence joins TRBV5-1 and TRBJ2-2; D not resolved. This CDR3 comprises 16 residues. V lost 0 bases and J lost 6, with 15 bases in between. The germline CDR1 and CDR2 sequences are SGHRS and YFSETQ.

This chain links TRBV2 with TRBJ2-2, with TRBD1 matching over 8 bases. The CDR3 sequence is 13 residues long. With 6 bases clipped from V and 6 bases from J, the junction kept 3 bases outside the gene matches. Per the germline V gene, CDR1 is SNHLY and CDR2 is FYNNEI. The CDR3 bases are TGTGCCAGCAGGGACAGGGTGTCCGGGGAGCTGTTTTTT. Its translation: CASRDRVSGELFF.

V and J are TRBV29-1 and TRBJ2-4; a possible D gene is TRBD2 (5 bases). The CDR3 consists of 16 residues. From germline, CDR1 is SQVTM and CDR2 ANQGSEA. The V gene lost 6 bases and the J gene lost 3 bases, with 21 bases spanning the gap. CDR3 amino acids: CSVTRPRGVGKNIQYF. As DNA, the CDR3 is TGCAGCGTAACCCGACCTCGGGGTGTTGGCAAAAACATTCAGTACTTC.

V usage is TRBV28 and J usage is TRBJ2-5; 8 positions match TRBD2. V trimming: 6 bases; J trimming: 4 bases; junction bases outside the gene matches: 13. CDR1 and CDR2 (germline): MDHEN, SYDVKM. CDR3 length: 16 amino acids. DNA of the CDR3: TGTGCCAGCAGCTCATCCGGGACCGGGGGGGGAGAGACCCAGTACTTC. This codes for CASSSSGTGGGETQYF. The variable domain in full, with the rest retrieved from reference TRBV28 and TRBJ2-5, is DVKVTQSSRYLVKRTGEKVFLECVQDMDHENMFWYRQDPGLGLRLIYFSYDVKMKEKGDIPEGYSVSREKKERFSLILESASTNQTSMYLCASSSSGTGGGETQYFGPGTRLLVL.

The chain couples TRBV7-8 to TRBJ2-7; 11 nucleotides align to TRBD2. The V gene end was trimmed by 3 bases and the J gene end by 0 bases; junction bases not matched to a gene: 1. The CDR3 is 15 amino acids. The germline V gene has CDR1 SGHVS and CDR2 FQNEAQ. The CDR3 sequence: CASSLGLAASYEQYF. Here the CDR3 DNA reads TGTGCCAGCAGCTTGGGACTAGCGGCCTCCTACGAGCAGTACTTC.

The rearrangement joins TRBV11-2 to TRBJ2-7; D call uncertain. Looked up from germline, CDR1 is SGHAT and CDR2 is FQNNGV. The length of the CDR3 is 13 residues. V shed 3 bases and J shed 4 bases, with 10 bases lying between them. The CDR3 nucleotides read TGTGCCAGCAGCTTTGTCAGGTCTTACGAGCAGTACTTC. Translating it yields CASSFVRSYEQYF.

The chain employs TRBV6-6 and TRBJ2-1; 9 positions match TRBD2. The CDR3 is 14 amino acids. Losses at the gene ends were 5 bases for V and 8 bases for J; bases not matched to a gene: 7. Germline V CDR1 and CDR2: MNHNY, SVGAGI (reference sequence). The CDR3 sequence: CASSAGGAEDEQFF. CDR3 nucleotides: TGTGCCAGCAGTGCGGGGGGGGCTGAGGATGAGCAGTTCTTC.

The genes are TRBV7-3 and TRBJ2-1; a weak D match, TRBD2 (6 bases). CDR1 and CDR2 from the germline V gene are SGHTA and FQGTGA. CDR3 size: 15 residues. The V and J ends lost 0 bases and 3 bases respectively, with 9 bases between them. In DNA form, the CDR3 reads TGTGCCAGCAGCTTAACTGTGGGAGGCTACAATGAGCAGTTCTTC. Translation gives CASSLTVGGYNEQFF.

A single count supports this clone. V and J are TRBV2 and TRBJ1-5, with TRBD1 matching over 7 bases. V gave up 4 bases and J gave up 6 bases; unmatched junction bases: 9. Germline lookup yields CDR1 SNHLY and CDR2 FYNNEI. The CDR3 sequence is 15 residues long. This CDR3 reads CASSAEQGGGQPQHF. CDR3 sequence (DNA): TGTGCCAGCAGTGCCGAGCAGGGGGGAGGTCAGCCCCAGCATTTT.

This clone was counted only a few times. The rearrangement joins TRBV6-1 to TRBJ2-1; possibly TRBD1 for D (5 bases). Trimming removed 2 bases at V and 0 bases at J, with 17 bases between. This CDR3 region has 18 residues. CDR1 is MNHNS and CDR2 is SASEGT in the germline V gene. CDR3 sequence (DNA): TGTGCCAGCAGTGAAATTTTTGGGGCCCCGAGCTCCTACAATGAGCAGTTCTTC. It is translated as CASSEIFGAPSSYNEQFF.

The CDR3 nucleotides read TGCGCCAGCAGCCAAGACGCCGGCAGGGTCCCCACAGATACGCAGTATTTT. Protein product: CASSQDAGRVPTDTQYF. The genes are TRBV4-1 and TRBJ2-3; possibly TRBD1 for D (5 bases). The CDR3 is 17 residues long. Germline values: CDR1 MGHRA, CDR2 YSYEKL. V gave up 0 bases and J gave up 2 bases, with 15 bases separating them.

This clone was found a few times. The chain uses TRBV24-1 and TRBJ1-1; 7 bases fit TRBD1. The length of the CDR3 is 14 residues. V shed 4 bases, J shed 6 bases, and the junction held 7 bases outside the gene matches. CDR1 is KGHDR, CDR2 SFDVKD, per germline. The CDR3 protein is CATSDSDRKAEAFF. The DNA for the CDR3 is TGTGCCACCAGTGACTCGGACAGGAAGGCTGAAGCTTTCTTT.

The CDR3 bases are TGTGCCAGCAGCTTGGGACAGCACTCTGGAAACACCATATATTTT. It encodes CASSLGQHSGNTIYF. This chain joins TRBV5-4 and TRBJ1-3, with D possibly TRBD1 on 5 matching bases. There are 15 residues in the CDR3. Trimming removed 0 bases at V and 0 bases at J, with 7 bases between. Germline V CDR1 and CDR2: SGHNT, YYREEE (reference sequence).